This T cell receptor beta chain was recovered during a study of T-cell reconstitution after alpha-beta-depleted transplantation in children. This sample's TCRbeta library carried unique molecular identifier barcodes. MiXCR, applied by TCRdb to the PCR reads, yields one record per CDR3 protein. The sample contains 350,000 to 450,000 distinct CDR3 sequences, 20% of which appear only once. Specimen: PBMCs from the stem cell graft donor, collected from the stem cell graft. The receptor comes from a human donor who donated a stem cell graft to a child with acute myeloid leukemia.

In nucleotides, the CDR3 is TGCAGTGCCACTCAGACAGCCAGGAACACTGAAGCTTTCTTT. It codes for CSATQTARNTEAFF. The genes are TRBV20-1 and TRBJ1-1; the D gene is possibly TRBD1 (5 bases). V was cut by 6 bases and J by 1 base, with 15 bases left in between. The CDR3 is made up of 14 amino acids. Germline V gene lookup returns CDR1 DFQATT and CDR2 SNEGSKA (reference sequence).